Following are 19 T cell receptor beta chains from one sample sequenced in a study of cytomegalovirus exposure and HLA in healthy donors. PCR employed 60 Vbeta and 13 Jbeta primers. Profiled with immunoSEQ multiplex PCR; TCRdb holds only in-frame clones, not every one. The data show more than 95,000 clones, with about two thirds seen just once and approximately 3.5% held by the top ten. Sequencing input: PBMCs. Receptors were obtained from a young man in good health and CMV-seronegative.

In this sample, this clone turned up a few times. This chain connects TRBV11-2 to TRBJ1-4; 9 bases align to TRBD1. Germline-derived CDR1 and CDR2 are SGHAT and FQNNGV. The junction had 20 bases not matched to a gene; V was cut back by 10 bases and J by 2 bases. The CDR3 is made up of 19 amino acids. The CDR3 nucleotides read TGTGCCACCTCGAAGGGGCTCGGGACAGGGCACGGGACTAATGAAAAACTGTTTTTT. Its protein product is CATSKGLGTGHGTNEKLFF. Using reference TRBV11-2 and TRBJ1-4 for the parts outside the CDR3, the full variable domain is EAGVAQSPRYKIIEKRQSVAFWCNPISGHATLYWYQQILGQGPKLLIQFQNNGVVDDSQLPKDRFSAERLKGVDSTLKIQPAKLEDSAVYLCATSKGLGTGHGTNEKLFFGSGTQLSVL.

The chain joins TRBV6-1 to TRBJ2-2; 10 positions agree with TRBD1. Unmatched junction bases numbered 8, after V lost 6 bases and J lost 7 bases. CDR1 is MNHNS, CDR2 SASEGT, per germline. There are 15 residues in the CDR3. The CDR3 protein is CASSPRQGANGELFF. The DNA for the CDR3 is TGTGCCAGCAGCCCAAGACAGGGGGCGAACGGGGAGCTGTTTTTT.

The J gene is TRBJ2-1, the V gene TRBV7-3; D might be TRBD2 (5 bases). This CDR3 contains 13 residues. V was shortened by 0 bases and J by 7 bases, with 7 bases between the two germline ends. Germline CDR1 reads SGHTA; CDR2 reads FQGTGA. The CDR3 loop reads CASSLTRENEQFF. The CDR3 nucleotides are TGTGCCAGCAGCTTAACTCGGGAAAATGAGCAGTTCTTC.

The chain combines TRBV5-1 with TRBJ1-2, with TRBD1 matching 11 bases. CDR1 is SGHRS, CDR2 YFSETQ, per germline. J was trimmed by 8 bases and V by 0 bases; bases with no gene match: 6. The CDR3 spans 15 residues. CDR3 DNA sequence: TGCGCCAGCAGCTTGGGCGGACAGGGGGCGAGAGGCTACACCTTC. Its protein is CASSLGGQGARGYTF.

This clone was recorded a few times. CDR3 bases: TGTGCCAGCAGTTTAGAGGAGGTAGAGACCCAGTACTTC. It specifies CASSLEEVETQYF. The chain has TRBV2 and TRBJ2-5, with a weak D call TRBD2 (5 bases). This CDR3 region has 13 residues. V was trimmed by 5 bases and J by 4 bases, leaving 11 bases between them. The germline gives CDR1 SNHLY, CDR2 FYNNEI.

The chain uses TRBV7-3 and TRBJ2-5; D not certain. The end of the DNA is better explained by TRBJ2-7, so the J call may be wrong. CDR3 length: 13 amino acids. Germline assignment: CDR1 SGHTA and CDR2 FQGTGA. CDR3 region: CASSFGQRYEQYF. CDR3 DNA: TGTGCCAGCAGCTTTGGTCAGCGCTACGAGCAGTACTTC.

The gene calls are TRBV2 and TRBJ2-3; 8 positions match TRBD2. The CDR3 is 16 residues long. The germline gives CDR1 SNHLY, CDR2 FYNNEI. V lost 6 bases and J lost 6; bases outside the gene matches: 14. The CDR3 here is CASRWLAGLLADTQYF. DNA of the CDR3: TGTGCCAGCAGATGGCTAGCGGGTCTTCTGGCGGATACGCAGTATTTT.

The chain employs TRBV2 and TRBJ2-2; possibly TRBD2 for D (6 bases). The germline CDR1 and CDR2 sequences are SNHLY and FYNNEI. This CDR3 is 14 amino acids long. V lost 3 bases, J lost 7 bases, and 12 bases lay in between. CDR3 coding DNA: TGTGCCAGCAGTGAGTGGAGGGAAGACGGGGAGCTGTTTTTT. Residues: CASSEWREDGELFF.

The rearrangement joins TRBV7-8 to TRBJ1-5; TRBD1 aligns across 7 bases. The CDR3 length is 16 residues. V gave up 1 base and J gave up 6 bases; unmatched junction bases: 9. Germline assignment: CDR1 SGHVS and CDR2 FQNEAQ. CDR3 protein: CASSLVGRGKGQPQHF. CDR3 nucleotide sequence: TGTGCCAGCAGCTTAGTAGGCAGGGGGAAGGGTCAGCCCCAGCATTTT.

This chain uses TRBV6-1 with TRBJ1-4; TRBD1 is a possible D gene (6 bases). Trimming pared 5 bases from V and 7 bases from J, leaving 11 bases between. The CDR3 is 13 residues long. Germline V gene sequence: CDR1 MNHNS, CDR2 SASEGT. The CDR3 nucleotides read TGTGCCAGCAGTCTGGGGGCAGGTGAAAAACTGTTTTTT. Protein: CASSLGAGEKLFF.

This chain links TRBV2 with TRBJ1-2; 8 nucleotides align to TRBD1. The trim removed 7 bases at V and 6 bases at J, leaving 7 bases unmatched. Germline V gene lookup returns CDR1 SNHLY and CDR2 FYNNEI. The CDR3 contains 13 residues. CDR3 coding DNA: TGTGCCAGCAACCTCGAGGGACAGGATGGCTACACCTTC. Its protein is CASNLEGQDGYTF.

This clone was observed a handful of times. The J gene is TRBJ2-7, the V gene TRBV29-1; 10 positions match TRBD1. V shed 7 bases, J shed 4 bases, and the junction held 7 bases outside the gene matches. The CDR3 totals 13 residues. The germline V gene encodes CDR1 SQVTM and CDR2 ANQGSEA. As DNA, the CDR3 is TGCAGCGCTTGTCCGGGACAGGGGTACGAGCAGTACTTC. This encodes CSACPGQGYEQYF.

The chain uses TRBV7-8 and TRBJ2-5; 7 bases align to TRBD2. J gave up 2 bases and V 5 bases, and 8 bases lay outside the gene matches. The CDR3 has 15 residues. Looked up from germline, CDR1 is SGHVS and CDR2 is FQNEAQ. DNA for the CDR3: TGTGCCAGCAGCGCGAGACTAGCCCGACAAGAGACCCAGTACTTC. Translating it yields CASSARLARQETQYF.

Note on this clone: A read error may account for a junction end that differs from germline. CDR3 nucleotide sequence: TGTGCCTGCAGTCTAGGGACAGGCGGAGGATCACCCCTCCACTTT. Its translation is CACSLGTGGGSPLHF. The chain has TRBV2 and TRBJ1-6, with 8 bases identical to TRBD1. This CDR3 has 15 residues. CDR1 is SNHLY and CDR2 is FYNNEI in the germline V gene.

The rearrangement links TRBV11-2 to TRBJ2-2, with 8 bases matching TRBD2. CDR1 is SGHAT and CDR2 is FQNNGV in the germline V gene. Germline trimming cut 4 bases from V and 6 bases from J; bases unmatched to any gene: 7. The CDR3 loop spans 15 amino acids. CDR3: CASSYGRGAAGELFF. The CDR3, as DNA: TGTGCCAGCAGCTACGGGCGGGGGGCTGCCGGGGAGCTGTTTTTT.

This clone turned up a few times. CDR3 protein: CASSGAGTGDEKLFF. CDR3 bases: TGTGCCAGCAGTGGCGCCGGGACAGGGGATGAAAAACTGTTTTTT. The chain couples TRBV25-1 to TRBJ1-4; 10 positions agree with TRBD1. The CDR3 length is 15 residues. Per the germline V gene, CDR1 is MGHDK and CDR2 is SYGVNS. The J segment lost 6 bases and the V segment lost 4 bases, leaving 5 bases of the junction unmatched.

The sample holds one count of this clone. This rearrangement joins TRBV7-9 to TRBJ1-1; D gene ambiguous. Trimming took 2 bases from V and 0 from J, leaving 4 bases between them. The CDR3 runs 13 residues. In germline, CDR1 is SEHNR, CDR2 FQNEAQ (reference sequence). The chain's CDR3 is CASSLFMNTEAFF. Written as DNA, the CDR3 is TGTGCCAGCAGCTTATTCATGAACACTGAAGCTTTCTTT.

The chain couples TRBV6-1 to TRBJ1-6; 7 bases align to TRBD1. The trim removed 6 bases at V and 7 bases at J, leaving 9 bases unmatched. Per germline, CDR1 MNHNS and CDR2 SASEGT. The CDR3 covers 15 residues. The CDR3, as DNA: TGTGCCAGCAGCCTACAGGGGAAGGGGAATTCACCCCTCCACTTT. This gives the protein CASSLQGKGNSPLHF.

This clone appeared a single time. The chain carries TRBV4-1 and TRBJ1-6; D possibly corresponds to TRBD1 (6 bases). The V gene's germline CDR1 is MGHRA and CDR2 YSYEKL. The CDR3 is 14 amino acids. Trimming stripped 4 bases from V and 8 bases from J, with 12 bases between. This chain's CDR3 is CASSLRQVDSPLHF. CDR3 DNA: TGCGCCAGCAGCCTAAGACAGGTAGATTCACCCCTCCACTTT.